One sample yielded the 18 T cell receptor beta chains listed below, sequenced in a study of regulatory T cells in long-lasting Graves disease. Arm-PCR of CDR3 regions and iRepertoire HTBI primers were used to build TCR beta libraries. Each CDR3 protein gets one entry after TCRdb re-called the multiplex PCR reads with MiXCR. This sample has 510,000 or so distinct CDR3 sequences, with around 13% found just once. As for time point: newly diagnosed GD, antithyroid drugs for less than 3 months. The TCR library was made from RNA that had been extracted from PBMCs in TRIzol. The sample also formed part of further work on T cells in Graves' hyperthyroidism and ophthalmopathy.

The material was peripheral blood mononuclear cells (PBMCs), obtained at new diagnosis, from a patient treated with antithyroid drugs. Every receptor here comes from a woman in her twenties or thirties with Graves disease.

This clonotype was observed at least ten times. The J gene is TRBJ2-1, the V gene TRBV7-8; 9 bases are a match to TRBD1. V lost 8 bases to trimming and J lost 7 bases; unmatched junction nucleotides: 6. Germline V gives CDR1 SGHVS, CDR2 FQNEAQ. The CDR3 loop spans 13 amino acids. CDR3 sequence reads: CASGQQGANEQFF. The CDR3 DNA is TGTGCCAGCGGACAACAGGGGGCAAATGAGCAGTTCTTC.

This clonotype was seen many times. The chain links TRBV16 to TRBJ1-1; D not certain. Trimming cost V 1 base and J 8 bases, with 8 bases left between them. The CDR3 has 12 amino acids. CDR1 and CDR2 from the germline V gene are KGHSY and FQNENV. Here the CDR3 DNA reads TGTGCCAGCAGCCAATGGTCCACAGAAGCTTTCTTT. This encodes CASSQWSTEAFF.

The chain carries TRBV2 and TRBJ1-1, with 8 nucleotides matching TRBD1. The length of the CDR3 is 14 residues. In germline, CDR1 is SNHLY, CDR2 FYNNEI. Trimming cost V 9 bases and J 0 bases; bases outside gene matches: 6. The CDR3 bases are TGTGCCAGTACGGACAGGGAGTTGAACACTGAAGCTTTCTTT. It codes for CASTDRELNTEAFF.

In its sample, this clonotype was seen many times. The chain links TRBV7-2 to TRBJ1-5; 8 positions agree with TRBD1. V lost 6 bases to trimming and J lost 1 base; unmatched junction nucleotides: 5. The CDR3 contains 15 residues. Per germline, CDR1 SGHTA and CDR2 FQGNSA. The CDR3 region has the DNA TGTGCCAGCAGGTCCCACAGGGGGAGCAATCAGCCCCAGCATTTT. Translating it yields CASRSHRGSNQPQHF.

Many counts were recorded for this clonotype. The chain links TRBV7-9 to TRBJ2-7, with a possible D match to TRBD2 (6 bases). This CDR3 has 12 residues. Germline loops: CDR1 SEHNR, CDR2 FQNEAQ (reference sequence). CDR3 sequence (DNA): TGTCGTCACGGGAGAGAAACCTACGAGCAGTACTTC. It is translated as CRHGRETYEQYF. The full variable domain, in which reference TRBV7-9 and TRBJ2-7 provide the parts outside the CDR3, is DTGVSQNPRHKITKRGQNVTFRCDPISEHNRLYWYRQTLGQGPEFLTYFQNEAQLEKSRLLSDRFSAERPKGSFSTLEIQRTEQGDSAMYLCRHGRETYEQYFGPGTRLTVT.

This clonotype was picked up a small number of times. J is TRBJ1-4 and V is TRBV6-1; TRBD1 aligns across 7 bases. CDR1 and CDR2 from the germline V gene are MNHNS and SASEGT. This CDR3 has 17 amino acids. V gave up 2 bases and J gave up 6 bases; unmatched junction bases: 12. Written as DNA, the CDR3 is TGTGCCAGCAGTGAACTCCCAGGTTTTACAGGGGATGAAAAACTGTTTTTT. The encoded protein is CASSELPGFTGDEKLFF.

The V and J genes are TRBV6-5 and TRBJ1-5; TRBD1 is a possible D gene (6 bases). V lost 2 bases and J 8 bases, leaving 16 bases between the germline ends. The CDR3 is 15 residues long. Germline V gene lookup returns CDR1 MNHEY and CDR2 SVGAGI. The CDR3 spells CASSYDAGATEPQHF. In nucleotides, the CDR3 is TGTGCCAGCAGTTACGACGCAGGGGCAACGGAGCCCCAGCATTTT.

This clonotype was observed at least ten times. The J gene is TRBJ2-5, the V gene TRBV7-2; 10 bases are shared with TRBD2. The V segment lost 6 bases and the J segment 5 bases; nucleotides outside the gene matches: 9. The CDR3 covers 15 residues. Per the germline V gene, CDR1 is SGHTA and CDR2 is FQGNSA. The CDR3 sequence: CASRPRLAGDETQYF. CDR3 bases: TGTGCCAGCAGGCCCCGACTAGCGGGTGATGAGACCCAGTACTTC.

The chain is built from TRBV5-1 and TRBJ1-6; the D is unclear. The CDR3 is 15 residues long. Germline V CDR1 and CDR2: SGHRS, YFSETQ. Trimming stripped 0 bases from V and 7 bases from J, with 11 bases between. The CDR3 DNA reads TGCGCCAGCAGCTTGGGAGAACAGCCCAATTCACCCCTCCACTTT. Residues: CASSLGEQPNSPLHF.

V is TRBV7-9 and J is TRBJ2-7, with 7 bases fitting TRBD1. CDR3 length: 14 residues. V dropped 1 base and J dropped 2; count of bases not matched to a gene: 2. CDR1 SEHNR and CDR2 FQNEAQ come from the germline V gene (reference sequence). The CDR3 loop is CASSLEGAAYEQYF. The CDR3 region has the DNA TGTGCCAGCAGCTTAGAGGGGGCTGCCTACGAGCAGTACTTC.

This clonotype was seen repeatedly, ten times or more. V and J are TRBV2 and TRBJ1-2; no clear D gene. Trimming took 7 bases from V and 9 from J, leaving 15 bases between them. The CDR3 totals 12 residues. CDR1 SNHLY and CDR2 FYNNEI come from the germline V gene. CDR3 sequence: CASTRSRGSYTF. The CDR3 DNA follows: TGTGCCAGCACCCGGTCCCGTGGGAGCTACACCTTC.

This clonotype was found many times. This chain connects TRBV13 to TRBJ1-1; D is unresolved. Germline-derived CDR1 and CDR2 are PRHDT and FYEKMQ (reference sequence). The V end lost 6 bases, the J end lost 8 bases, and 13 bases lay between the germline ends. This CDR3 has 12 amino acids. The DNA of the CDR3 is TGTGCCAGCAGTCCTCGCGGGTTCGAAGCTTTCTTT. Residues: CASSPRGFEAFF.

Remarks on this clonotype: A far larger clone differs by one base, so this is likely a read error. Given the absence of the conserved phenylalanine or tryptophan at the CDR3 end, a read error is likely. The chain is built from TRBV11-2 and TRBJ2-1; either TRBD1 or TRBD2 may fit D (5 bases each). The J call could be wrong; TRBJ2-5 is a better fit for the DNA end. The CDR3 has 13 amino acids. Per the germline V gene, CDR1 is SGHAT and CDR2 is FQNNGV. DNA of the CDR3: TGTGCCAGCAGCCCCGGGACCGAAGAGACCCAGTACATC. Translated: CASSPGTEETQYI.

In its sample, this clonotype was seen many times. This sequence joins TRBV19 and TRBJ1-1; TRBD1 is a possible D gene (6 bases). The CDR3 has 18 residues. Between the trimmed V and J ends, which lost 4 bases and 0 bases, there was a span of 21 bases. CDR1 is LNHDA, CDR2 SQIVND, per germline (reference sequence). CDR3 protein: CASSTGPGGPYMNTEAFF. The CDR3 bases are TGTGCCAGTAGTACTGGGCCCGGGGGGCCGTACATGAACACTGAAGCTTTCTTT.

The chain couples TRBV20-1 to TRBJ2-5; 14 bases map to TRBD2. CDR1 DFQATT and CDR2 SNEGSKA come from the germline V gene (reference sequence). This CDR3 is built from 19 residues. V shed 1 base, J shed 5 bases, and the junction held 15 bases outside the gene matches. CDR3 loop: CSARGRLAGGPQRRETQYF. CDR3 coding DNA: TGCAGTGCTAGAGGTAGACTAGCGGGAGGGCCTCAACGTCGTGAGACCCAGTACTTC.

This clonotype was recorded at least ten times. CDR3: CSASTQPSSGNTIYF. DNA of the CDR3: TGCAGTGCTTCGACTCAGCCTAGCTCTGGAAACACCATATATTTT. The rearrangement links TRBV20-1 to TRBJ1-3; D is ambiguous. CDR1 and CDR2 from the germline V gene are DFQATT and SNEGSKA (reference sequence). This CDR3 contains 15 residues. The V gene lost 5 bases and the J gene lost 0 bases, with 14 bases spanning the gap.

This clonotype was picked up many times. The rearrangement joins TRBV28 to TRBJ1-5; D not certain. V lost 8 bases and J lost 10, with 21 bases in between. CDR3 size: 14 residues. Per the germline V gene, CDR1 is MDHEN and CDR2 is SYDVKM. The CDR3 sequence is CASSQAFRLGPQHF. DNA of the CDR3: TGTGCCAGCTCCCAAGCCTTTCGGTTAGGACCCCAGCATTTT.

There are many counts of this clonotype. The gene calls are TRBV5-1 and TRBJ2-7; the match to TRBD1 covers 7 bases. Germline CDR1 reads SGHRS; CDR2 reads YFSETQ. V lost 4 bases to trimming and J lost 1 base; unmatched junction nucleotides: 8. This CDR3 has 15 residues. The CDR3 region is CASSHPGQTSYEQYF. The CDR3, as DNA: TGCGCCAGCAGCCACCCGGGACAGACTTCCTACGAGCAGTACTTC.